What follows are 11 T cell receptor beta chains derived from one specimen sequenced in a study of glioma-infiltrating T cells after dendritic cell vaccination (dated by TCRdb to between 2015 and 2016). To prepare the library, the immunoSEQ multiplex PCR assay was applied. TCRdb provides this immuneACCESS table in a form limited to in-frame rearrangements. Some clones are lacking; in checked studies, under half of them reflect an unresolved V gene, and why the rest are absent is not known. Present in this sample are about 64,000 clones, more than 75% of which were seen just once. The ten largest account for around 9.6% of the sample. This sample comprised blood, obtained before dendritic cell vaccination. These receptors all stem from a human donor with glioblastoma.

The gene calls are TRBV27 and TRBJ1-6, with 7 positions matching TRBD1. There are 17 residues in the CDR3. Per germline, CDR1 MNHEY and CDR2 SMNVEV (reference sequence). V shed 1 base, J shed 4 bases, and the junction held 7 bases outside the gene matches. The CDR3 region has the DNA TGTGCCAGCAGTTTATTTGGCAGGGGGATTTATAATTCACCCCTCCACTTT. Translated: CASSLFGRGIYNSPLHF.

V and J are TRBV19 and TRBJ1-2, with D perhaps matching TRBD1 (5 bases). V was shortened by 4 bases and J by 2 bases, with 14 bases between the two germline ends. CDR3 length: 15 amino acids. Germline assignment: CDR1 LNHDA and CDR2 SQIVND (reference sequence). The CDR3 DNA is TGTGCCAGTAGTACCTACAGGAAAGGGAACTATGGCTACACCTTC. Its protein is CASSTYRKGNYGYTF.

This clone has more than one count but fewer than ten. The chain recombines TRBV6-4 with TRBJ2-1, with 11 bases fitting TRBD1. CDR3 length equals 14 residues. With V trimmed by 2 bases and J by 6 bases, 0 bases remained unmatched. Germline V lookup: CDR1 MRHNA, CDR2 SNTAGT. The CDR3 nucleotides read TGTGCCAGCAGTGACGGACAGGGGGCCAATGAGCAGTTCTTC. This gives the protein CASSDGQGANEQFF.

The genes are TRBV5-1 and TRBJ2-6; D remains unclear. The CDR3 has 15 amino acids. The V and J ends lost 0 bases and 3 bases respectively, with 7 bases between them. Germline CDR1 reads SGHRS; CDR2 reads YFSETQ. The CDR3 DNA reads TGCGCCAGCAGCTTGGCCCCTCTTGGGGCCAACGTCCTGACTTTC. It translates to CASSLAPLGANVLTF.

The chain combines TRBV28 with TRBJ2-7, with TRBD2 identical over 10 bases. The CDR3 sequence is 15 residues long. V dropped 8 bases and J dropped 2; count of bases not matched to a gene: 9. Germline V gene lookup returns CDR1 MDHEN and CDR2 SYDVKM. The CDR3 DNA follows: TGTGCCAGCGCTTCCTCAAGCGGGGGGGCCTACGAGCAGTACTTC. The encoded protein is CASASSSGGAYEQYF.

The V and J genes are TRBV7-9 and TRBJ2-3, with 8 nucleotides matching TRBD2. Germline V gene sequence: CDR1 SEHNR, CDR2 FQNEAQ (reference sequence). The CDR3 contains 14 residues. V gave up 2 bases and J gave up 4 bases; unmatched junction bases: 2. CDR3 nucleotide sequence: TGTGCCAGCAGCTTAACGGGGGGGGCAGATACGCAGTATTTT. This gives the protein CASSLTGGADTQYF.

The chain's CDR3 is CASSPREINEKLFF. The DNA of the CDR3 is TGTGCCAGCTCACCACGCGAAATTAATGAAAAACTGTTTTTT. The chain carries TRBV18 and TRBJ1-4, with no clear D. Germline assignment: CDR1 KGHSH and CDR2 LQKENI. CDR3 length: 14 residues. V lost 1 base, J lost 4 bases, and 7 bases lay in between.

In nucleotides, the CDR3 is TGTGCCAGTAGTATTGGGGGCAGGTCCTACGAGCAGTACTTC. This encodes CASSIGGRSYEQYF. This chain joins TRBV19 and TRBJ2-7, with D possibly TRBD1 on 6 matching bases. The V end lost 3 bases, the J end lost 1 base, and 10 bases lay between the germline ends. The CDR3 extends over 14 amino acids. Germline CDR1 LNHDA, CDR2 SQIVND (reference sequence).

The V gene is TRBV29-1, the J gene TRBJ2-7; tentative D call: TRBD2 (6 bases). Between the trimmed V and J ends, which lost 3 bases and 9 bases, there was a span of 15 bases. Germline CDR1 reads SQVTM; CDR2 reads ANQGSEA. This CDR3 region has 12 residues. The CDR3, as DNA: TGCAGCGTTGAGGAACACCAGGGAGGGCAGTACTTC. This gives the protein CSVEEHQGGQYF.

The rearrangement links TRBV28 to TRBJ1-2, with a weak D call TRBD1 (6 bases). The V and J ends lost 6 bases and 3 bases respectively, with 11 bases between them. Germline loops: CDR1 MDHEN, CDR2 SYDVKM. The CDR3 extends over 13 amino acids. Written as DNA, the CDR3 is TGTGCCAGCAGGGACAGCGCTGACTATGGCTACACCTTC. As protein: CASRDSADYGYTF.

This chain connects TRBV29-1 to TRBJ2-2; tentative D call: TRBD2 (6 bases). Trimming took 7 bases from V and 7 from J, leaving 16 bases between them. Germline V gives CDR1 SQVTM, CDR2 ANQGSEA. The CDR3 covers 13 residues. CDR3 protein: CSARGSDGGELFF. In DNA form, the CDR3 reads TGCAGCGCCCGGGGGTCCGATGGCGGGGAGCTGTTTTTT.